Listed here are 11 T cell receptor beta chains from one sample, sequenced in a study of T-cell memory formation after mild COVID-19. MiXCR, run by TCRdb on the 5' RACE reads, gives a single entry per CDR3 protein. Among under 250,000 distinct CDR3 sequences listed, 15% to 17% were seen once. The sequenced sample consisted of PBMCs or a T cell subset sorted from them (not recorded which). These receptors were collected from an adult woman who had mild COVID-19 (a few samples of this study predate the infection). Cell type and time point are not known.

This clonotype was detected ten times or more. The chain has TRBV4-1 and TRBJ1-1; D unclear. CDR3 length: 17 amino acids. Deletions cut 4 bases from V and 2 bases from J, with 20 bases between. The germline V gene has CDR1 MGHRA and CDR2 YSYEKL. The chain's CDR3 is CASSRKRDTLTNTEAFF. The CDR3 DNA is TGCGCCAGCAGCCGAAAACGAGACACCCTCACTAACACTGAAGCTTTCTTT.

The chain employs TRBV18 and TRBJ1-6, with TRBD1 identical over 10 bases. The CDR3 sequence is 14 residues long. Germline CDR1 KGHSH, CDR2 LQKENI. J gave up 7 bases and V 6 bases, and 3 bases lay outside the gene matches. Written as DNA, the CDR3 is TGTGCCAGCTCGGAGGACAGGGGGAATTCACCCCTCCACTTT. Protein: CASSEDRGNSPLHF.

V is TRBV7-2 and J is TRBJ2-3; 11 nucleotides agree with TRBD2. V trimming: 6 bases; J trimming: 5 bases; junction bases outside the gene matches: 7. Germline V gene lookup returns CDR1 SGHTA and CDR2 FQGNSA. The CDR3 is 15 residues long. This CDR3 is CASSNSGGALDTQYF. The CDR3 DNA reads as TGTGCCAGCAGTAATAGCGGGGGGGCATTAGATACGCAGTATTTT.

This clonotype was recorded a few times. V and J are TRBV19 and TRBJ2-2; 8 bases match TRBD1. Unmatched junction bases numbered 9, after V lost 5 bases and J lost 7 bases. CDR1 is LNHDA and CDR2 is SQIVND in the germline V gene (reference sequence). This CDR3 spans 15 amino acids. Here the CDR3 DNA reads TGTGCCAGTAGTTCTACAGGGGGAATCGGCGGGGAGCTGTTTTTT. It translates to CASSSTGGIGGELFF.

The chain has TRBV3-1 and TRBJ2-1, with D tentatively TRBD1 or TRBD2 (5 bases each). The CDR3 is 15 amino acids. Germline CDR1 reads LGHDT; CDR2 reads YNNKEL (reference sequence). V was trimmed by 4 bases and J by 5 bases, leaving 15 bases between them. The CDR3 DNA reads as TGTGCCAGCAGCCCGGGACCAGGTCGCAACAATGAGCAGTTCTTC. Translating gives CASSPGPGRNNEQFF.

This clonotype was seen a few times. The chain combines TRBV28 with TRBJ2-7, with D perhaps TRBD1 or TRBD2 (5 bases each). The CDR3 loop spans 15 amino acids. Germline assignment: CDR1 MDHEN and CDR2 SYDVKM. V was trimmed by 5 bases and J by 1 base, leaving 15 bases between them. The chain's CDR3 is CASSGGLAASYEQYF. DNA of the CDR3: TGTGCCAGCAGTGGGGGTTTGGCGGCATCCTACGAGCAGTACTTC.

V usage is TRBV2 and J usage is TRBJ1-5; 12 nucleotides agree with TRBD1. Unmatched junction bases numbered 7, after V lost 6 bases and J lost 4 bases. The length of the CDR3 is 16 residues. Germline V gene sequence: CDR1 SNHLY, CDR2 FYNNEI. Written as DNA, the CDR3 is TGTGCCAGCAGCTTCCGGGACAGGGGGCGAAATCAGCCCCAGCATTTT. This translates into CASSFRDRGRNQPQHF.

In its sample, this clonotype was seen a few times. The chain is built from TRBV24-1 and TRBJ2-6; D possibly corresponds to TRBD1 (6 bases). Trimming stripped 4 bases from V and 1 base from J, with 13 bases between. Germline loops: CDR1 KGHDR, CDR2 SFDVKD. The CDR3 is made up of 17 amino acids. The CDR3 DNA sequence: TGTGCCACCAGTGACTCCGCAGGGGTTTCTGGGGCCAACGTCCTGACTTTC. Translated: CATSDSAGVSGANVLTF.

The chain uses TRBV6-6 and TRBJ2-7; D might be TRBD1 (5 bases). V was shortened by 8 bases and J by 7 bases, with 15 bases between the two germline ends. The CDR3 spans 12 residues. Germline V gives CDR1 MNHNY, CDR2 SVGAGI (reference sequence). The CDR3 is CASGAGSGEQYF. Written as DNA, the CDR3 is TGTGCCAGCGGGGCAGGCTCCGGGGAGCAGTACTTC.

This clonotype has just a few counts. The chain combines TRBV3-1 with TRBJ2-3, with no clear D. Germline lookup yields CDR1 LGHDT and CDR2 YNNKEL (reference sequence). The germline V and J ends were trimmed by 6 bases and 3 bases, with 10 bases remaining between them. This CDR3 comprises 13 residues. The CDR3 DNA reads as TGTGCCAGCAGATTGGACGCTACAGATACGCAGTATTTT. This encodes CASRLDATDTQYF.

This clonotype turned up a few times. V usage is TRBV29-1 and J usage is TRBJ2-7; TRBD2 agrees at 13 bases. CDR1 is SQVTM, CDR2 ANQGSEA, per germline. The V gene end was trimmed by 4 bases and the J gene end by 5 bases; junction bases not matched to a gene: 5. This CDR3 contains 14 residues. The CDR3 is CSVGGLAGKNEQYF. Written as DNA, the CDR3 is TGCAGCGTTGGGGGACTAGCGGGAAAGAACGAGCAGTACTTC.